Sequencing of this TCR beta chain was carried out in a study of T-cell reconstitution after alpha-beta-depleted transplantation in children. There are many counts of this clonotype. TCRbeta library construction was performed incorporating unique molecular identifiers. TCRdb reprocessed the PCR reads with MiXCR, giving one entry per CDR3 protein. The profile shows approximately 500,000 distinct CDR3 sequences, 8% to 11% of them singletons. This sample comprised PBMCs, obtained before TCRalphabeta/CD19-depleted stem cell transplant. This clonotype was obtained from a child aged 2 to 10 with inherited bone marrow failure, due to receive a stem cell transplant.

In DNA, the CDR3 is TGCAGAGGCTTTAGCGGGAGTAATGAGCAGTTCTTC. Its translation: CRGFSGSNEQFF. This sequence joins TRBV20-1 and TRBJ2-1; TRBD2 matches 9 bases. This CDR3 is built from 12 residues. CDR1 and CDR2 from the germline V gene are DFQATT and SNEGSKA (reference sequence).